Shown below are 4 T cell receptor beta chains from a single sample sequenced in a study of OX40 agonist ivuxolimab in advanced cancers. Sequencing used immunoSEQ multiplex PCR; TCRdb keeps in-frame clones, though not all of them. Of approximately 21,000 clones in the sample, 84% were seen once. This sample comprised CD4+ or CD8+ T cells sorted from blood, obtained in a trial of the OX40 agonist ivuxolimab. The origin of the receptors is an adult with an advanced solid tumor such as melanoma, head and neck, liver or kidney cancer.

V usage is TRBV7-2 and J usage is TRBJ2-5, with TRBD2 matching 8 bases. V was clipped by 5 bases and J by 4 bases; unmatched bases: 6. This CDR3 has 14 residues. In germline, CDR1 is SGHTA, CDR2 FQGNSA. The CDR3, as DNA: TGTGCCAGCAGCCGGGGACTAGTCGGAGAGACCCAGTACTTC. Its protein product is CASSRGLVGETQYF.

The chain employs TRBV11-2 and TRBJ1-2; D perhaps matches TRBD1 (6 bases). Per germline, CDR1 SGHAT and CDR2 FQNNGV. CDR3 size: 15 residues. V dropped 0 bases and J dropped 2 bases, with 10 bases sitting between them. The CDR3 protein is CASSLDTGGNYGYTF. CDR3 sequence (DNA): TGTGCCAGCAGCTTAGATACCGGGGGCAACTATGGCTACACCTTC.

The rearrangement joins TRBV2 to TRBJ2-7, with 11 nucleotides matching TRBD1. The CDR3 covers 13 residues. The trim removed 7 bases at V and 5 bases at J, leaving 4 bases unmatched. The germline V gene encodes CDR1 SNHLY and CDR2 FYNNEI. CDR3 DNA sequence: TGTGCCAGCAACGGACAGGGGGCCGACGAGCAGTACTTC. Its protein product is CASNGQGADEQYF.

The V call is TRBV19, the J call TRBJ1-5, with a tentative D call TRBD1 (6 bases). Trimming pared 9 bases from V and 1 base from J, leaving 19 bases between. CDR3 length: 16 amino acids. The V gene's germline CDR1 is LNHDA and CDR2 SQIVND (reference sequence). CDR3 sequence (DNA): TGTGCCAGCCGAACTACAGGGCCTGGGAGCAATCAGCCCCAGCATTTT. It translates to CASRTTGPGSNQPQHF. The full variable domain, with the rest looked up from reference TRBV19 and TRBJ1-5, is DGGITQSPKYLFRKEGQNVTLSCEQNLNHDAMYWYRQDPGQGLRLIYYSQIVNDFQKGDIAEGYSVSREKKESFPLTVTSAQKNPTAFYLCASRTTGPGSNQPQHFGDGTRLSIL.